These T cell receptor beta chains were read from a single sample in a study of OX40 agonist ivuxolimab in advanced cancers. The protocol was immunoSEQ multiplex PCR, while the TCRdb copy is restricted to in-frame clones and leaves out a portion. The table shows roughly 60,000 clones, with about 89% occurring only once. Sequencing was performed on CD4+ or CD8+ T cells sorted from blood, taken in a trial of the OX40 agonist ivuxolimab. Receptor source: an adult with an advanced solid tumor such as melanoma, head and neck, liver or kidney cancer. The CDR3 runs from the conserved cysteine through the conserved F or W. D genes are given only for firm matches. Size tells how often a clone was seen (once, few, many) or the class of an expanded clone, and some rows leave it out.

>TRBJ2-3|NA|TRBV11-2|14|NA
CASSLELGLGTQYF
TGTGCCAGCAGCTTAGAGTTAGGGCTTGGTACGCAGTATTTT
>TRBJ2-2|TRBD2|TRBV9|17|NA
CASSVTSAGVSTGELFF
TGTGCCAGCAGCGTAACTTCAGCGGGAGTTTCAACCGGGGAGCTGTTTTTT
>TRBJ2-5|NA|TRBV12-2|17|NA
CASRRRLAGGPEETQYF
TGTGCAAGTCGCCGAAGACTAGCGGGAGGGCCGGAGGAGACCCAGTACTTC
>TRBJ2-2|TRBD1|TRBV5-3|15|NA
CARRLNRGNTGELFF
TGTGCCAGAAGATTGAACAGGGGCAACACCGGGGAGCTGTTTTTT
>TRBJ1-3|TRBD1|TRBV2|16|NA
CASGRQGASAGNTIYF
TGTGCCAGCGGAAGACAGGGGGCGAGCGCTGGAAACACCATATATTTT
>TRBJ1-2|TRBD1|TRBV28|15|NA
CASSSSGTGEYGYTF
TGTGCCAGCAGTTCCTCCGGGACAGGGGAATATGGCTACACCTTC
>TRBJ2-1|NA|TRBV5-1|13|NA
CATRVTTYNEQFF
TGCGCCACCCGGGTCACAACATACAATGAGCAGTTCTTC
>TRBJ2-5|NA|TRBV5-1|13|NA
CASSSGTQETQYF
TGCGCCAGCAGCAGCGGAACTCAAGAGACCCAGTACTTC
>TRBJ1-3|NA|TRBV28|16|NA
CASTLRAGNSGNTIYF
TGTGCCAGCACCCTCCGGGCAGGGAACTCTGGAAACACCATATATTTT
>TRBJ2-1|TRBD2|TRBV5-1|15|NA
CASSQRLAGVSEQFF
TGCGCCAGCAGCCAACGACTAGCGGGAGTTTCTGAGCAGTTCTTC
>TRBJ2-5|NA|TRBV6-5|12|few
CASKASGGTQYF
TGTGCCAGCAAGGCCTCTGGCGGGACCCAGTACTTC
>TRBJ2-7|TRBD2|TRBV27|16|NA
CASSRLSGRAAYEQYF
TGTGCCAGCAGTCGTCTTAGCGGGAGGGCCGCCTACGAGCAGTACTTC
>TRBJ2-5|TRBD1|TRBV28|14|NA
CASSFHNRGETQYF
TGTGCCAGCAGTTTTCATAACAGGGGTGAGACCCAGTACTTC
>TRBJ2-5|NA|TRBV5-4|15|NA
CASSPRGGTQQTQYF
TGTGCCAGCAGCCCCCGGGGAGGTACCCAACAGACCCAGTACTTC
>TRBJ2-1|TRBD2|TRBV18|16|NA
CASSPGTSGTYNEQFF
TGTGCCAGCTCACCCGGGACTAGCGGGACCTACAATGAGCAGTTCTTC
>TRBJ2-5|NA|TRBV6-5|14|NA
CASSYLGGAETQYF
TGTGCCAGCAGTTACTTGGGGGGCGCGGAGACCCAGTACTTC
>TRBJ2-5|NA|TRBV18|12|NA
CASSPPGETQYF
TGTGCCAGCTCACCACCGGGGGAGACCCAGTACTTC
>TRBJ2-1|NA|TRBV6-1|15|NA
CASSEKDSSYNEQFF
TGTGCCAGCAGTGAAAAGGACAGCTCCTACAATGAGCAGTTCTTC
>TRBJ1-5|NA|TRBV4-1|13|NA
CASSHFGNQPQHF
TGCGCCAGCAGCCACTTTGGCAATCAGCCCCAGCATTTT
>TRBJ2-1|NA|TRBV18|18|NA
CASSPRQGLLAEYNEQFF
TGTGCCAGCTCACCACGGCAGGGTTTGTTAGCGGAGTACAATGAGCAGTTCTTC
>TRBJ1-2|TRBD1|TRBV29-1|14|NA
CSVQAGQGWPGYTF
TGCAGCGTTCAAGCGGGACAGGGGTGGCCGGGCTACACCTTC
>TRBJ2-1|NA|TRBV18|12|NA
CASSQGTIEQFF
TGTGCCAGCTCCCAGGGGACTATCGAGCAGTTCTTC
>TRBJ2-5|NA|TRBV7-2|13|NA
CASSLVGGETQYF
TGTGCCAGCAGCTTAGTAGGGGGAGAGACCCAGTACTTC
>TRBJ2-3|NA|TRBV7-2|14|NA
CASSFSGVTDTQYF
TGTGCCAGCAGCTTCTCAGGGGTCACAGATACGCAGTATTTT
>TRBJ2-7|TRBD1|TRBV7-3|15|NA
CASSPGQATFYEQYF
TGTGCCAGCAGCCCCGGACAGGCAACATTCTACGAGCAGTACTTC
>TRBJ1-1|NA|TRBV2|13|NA
CASSEDRNTEAFF
TGTGCCAGCAGTGAAGACAGGAACACTGAAGCTTTCTTT
>TRBJ2-7|TRBD2|TRBV7-2|15|NA
CASSLVASGSNEQYF
TGTGCCAGCAGCTTAGTGGCTAGCGGGAGTAACGAGCAGTACTTC
>TRBJ1-4|NA|TRBV25-1|16|NA
CASSQPTPGANEKLFF
TGTGCCAGCAGTCAACCTACTCCAGGGGCTAATGAAAAACTGTTTTTT
>TRBJ2-1|TRBD2|TRBV28|16|NA
CASTSTGTRYHNEQFF
TGTGCCAGCACCTCAACCGGGACTAGGTATCACAATGAGCAGTTCTTC
>TRBJ2-7|TRBD1|TRBV12-5|13|NA
CASGTSTGVEQYF
TGTGCTAGTGGTACGTCGACAGGGGTCGAGCAGTACTTC
>TRBJ1-1|NA|TRBV6-6|11|NA
CASTRGTEAFF
TGTGCCAGCACAAGGGGAACTGAAGCTTTCTTT
>TRBJ2-1|TRBD2|TRBV7-2|13|NA
CASSFSGYNEQFF
TGTGCCAGCAGCTTTAGCGGGTACAATGAGCAGTTCTTC
>TRBJ2-7|NA|TRBV5-1|14|NA
CASSLAAVPHEQYF
TGCGCCAGCAGCTTGGCCGCGGTCCCCCACGAGCAGTACTTC
>TRBJ2-3|NA|TRBV5-4|17|NA
CASSFNGRRSSTDTQYF
TGTGCCAGCAGCTTTAATGGACGGAGGTCTAGCACAGATACGCAGTATTTT
>TRBJ2-7|TRBD1|TRBV5-1|15|once
CASSSERQGFNEQYF
TGCGCCAGCAGTTCCGAGAGACAGGGTTTTAACGAGCAGTACTTC
>TRBJ2-2|TRBD2|TRBV9|18|once
CASSEGLAGRQNTGELFF
TGTGCCAGCAGTGAGGGACTAGCGGGACGGCAGAACACCGGGGAGCTGTTTTTT
>TRBJ2-5|TRBD2|TRBV7-2|15|once
CASSRGLAGLETQYF
TGTGCCAGCAGCCGGGGACTAGCGGGATTGGAGACCCAGTACTTC
>TRBJ2-3|TRBD2|TRBV4-3|15|NA
CASSPGTSGNHTQYF
TGCGCCAGCAGCCCCGGGACTAGCGGGAACCATACGCAGTATTTT
>TRBJ2-7|TRBD1|TRBV7-3|13|NA
CASSVDRGREQYF
TGTGCCAGCAGCGTCGACAGGGGGCGTGAGCAGTACTTC
>TRBJ2-5|TRBD2|TRBV7-7|13|NA
CASSLAGVETQYF
TGTGCTAGCAGCCTAGCGGGAGTAGAGACCCAGTACTTC
>TRBJ1-3|TRBD1|TRBV28|16|NA
CASTTRAGGVGNTIYF
TGTGCCAGCACCACCAGGGCAGGGGGCGTCGGAAACACCATATATTTT
>TRBJ2-5|NA|TRBV7-2|12|NA
CASSPGAETQYF
TGTGCCAGCAGCCCGGGGGCCGAGACCCAGTACTTC
>TRBJ2-1|TRBD2|TRBV12-5|18|NA
CASGLVLGGAGGYNEQFF
TGTGCTAGTGGTTTGGTACTGGGAGGGGCGGGAGGTTACAATGAGCAGTTCTTC
>TRBJ1-2|TRBD1|TRBV27|17|NA
CASISLGSPGTGETYTF
TGTGCCAGCATCTCTTTGGGGAGCCCCGGGACAGGGGAGACCTACACCTTC
>TRBJ1-4|NA|TRBV4-3|18|NA
CASSQAGFHLRANEKLFF
TGCGCCAGCAGCCAAGCCGGGTTTCATCTTCGGGCTAATGAAAAACTGTTTTTT
>TRBJ1-3|NA|TRBV4-3|17|NA
CASSQKFRASSGNTIYF
TGCGCCAGCAGCCAAAAGTTCCGGGCCAGCTCTGGAAACACCATATATTTT
>TRBJ2-7|NA|TRBV19|12|few
CASSTGGYEQYF
TGTGCCAGTAGTACAGGGGGGTACGAGCAGTACTTC
>TRBJ1-2|NA|TRBV28|14|NA
CASSPYLTYTSYTF
TGTGCCAGCAGTCCCTATTTGACATATACCAGCTACACCTTC
>TRBJ2-7|NA|TRBV7-8|14|once
CASSSGGLTYEQYF
TGTGCCAGCAGCTCTGGCGGGCTAACCTACGAGCAGTACTTC
>TRBJ1-4|TRBD1|TRBV28|16|NA
CASSLVYAAGGEKLFF
TGTGCCAGCAGTTTAGTATACGCGGCAGGGGGAGAAAAACTGTTTTTT
>TRBJ1-4|NA|TRBV9|15|once
CASSAQRDHNEKLFF
TGTGCCAGCAGCGCCCAGAGGGACCATAATGAAAAACTGTTTTTT
>TRBJ1-2|TRBD1|TRBV5-1|16|once
CASSRDRLPPNYGYTF
TGCGCCAGCAGTAGGGACAGGCTTCCTCCTAACTATGGCTACACCTTC
>TRBJ1-2|NA|TRBV4-3|16|NA
CASSHLGAGSNYGYTF
TGCGCCAGCAGCCATCTTGGGGCAGGCTCTAACTATGGCTACACCTTC
>TRBJ2-6|TRBD2|TRBV11-3|18|NA
CASSGAAGEGTGANVLTF
TGTGCCAGCAGTGGTGCGGCGGGAGAGGGAACTGGGGCCAACGTCCTGACTTTC